This T cell receptor beta chain was found in a study of blood T cell repertoires in COVID-19. Study as a whole: Sites in the United States, Italy and Spain provided acute and convalescent COVID-19 samples. The analysed material was cDNA or gDNA that came from T cells, B-cell-depleted T cells, or PBMCs.

Produced via immunoSEQ multiplex PCR; TCRdb's table is partial and in-frame only. The sample yields some 89,000 clones, approximately 76% seen once. CDR1 MDHEN and CDR2 SYDVKM come from the germline V gene. Trimming removed 3 bases from V and 2 bases from J, with 7 bases in between. CDR3 length: 13 residues. With regard to this clone: Other DNA sequences in this sample translate to the same CDR3.

Sequenced: peripheral blood. The receptor comes from a man in his sixties or seventies with acute or convalescent COVID-19. The chain combines TRBV28 with TRBJ1-2; no clear D. The DNA for the CDR3 is TGTGCCAGCAGTTTGATTCAGAACTATGGCTACACCTTC. Protein sequence: CASSLIQNYGYTF.